Listed below are T cell receptor beta chains from one sample, sequenced in a study of shared clonotypes between healthy human individuals. The method was immunoSEQ multiplex PCR; TCRdb's version includes in-frame clones alone and lacks a portion of them. The sample records around 2.5 million clones, over 85% being singletons. Input material: naive CD4+ T cells from PBMCs. The receptor set was obtained from a man aged 18 to 30 in good health. Some clones in this sample may be carry-over from other donors' samples. Both conserved end residues are part of each CDR3. Fields, in order: CDR3 protein, CDR3 DNA, D gene, V gene, J gene, clone size. D genes are given only for firm matches. The size of a clone is reported for some rows only, either as once, few or many, or as a class for expanded clones.

CASRDILRSQPQHF	TGTGCCAGTAGGGACATTTTGAGAAGTCAGCCCCAGCATTTT	NA	TRBV19	TRBJ1-5	NA
CASSSWGFDFYGYTF	TGTGCCAGCAGTTCTTGGGGTTTCGACTTCTATGGCTACACCTTC	NA	TRBV28	TRBJ1-2	NA
CASSLGTAHPVEYF	TGTGCCAGCAGCTTAGGGACAGCGCACCCAGTGGAGTACTTC	NA	TRBV7-2	TRBJ2-7	NA
CASSYVGDTEAFF	TGTGCCAGCAGTTACGTGGGGGACACTGAAGCTTTCTTT	NA	TRBV6-6	TRBJ1-1	NA
CASSRDSDSNQPQHF	TGTGCCAGCAGCCGGGACAGTGATAGCAATCAGCCCCAGCATTTT	TRBD1	TRBV2	TRBJ1-5	NA
CATSRDRTASGNTIYF	TGTGCCACCAGCAGAGACCGAACAGCCTCTGGAAACACCATATATTTT	NA	TRBV15	TRBJ1-3	NA
CASSVDEGGTDTQYF	TGTGCCAGCAGCGTAGATGAGGGGGGCACAGATACGCAGTATTTT	NA	TRBV9	TRBJ2-3	NA
CASTVTGANEKLFF	TGTGCCAGCACCGTGACAGGGGCAAATGAAAAACTGTTTTTT	TRBD1	TRBV28	TRBJ1-4	NA
CASSYLGGPRNEQFF	TGTGCCAGCAGTTACCTTGGCGGCCCTCGCAATGAGCAGTTCTTC	NA	TRBV6-5	TRBJ2-1	NA
CASSDSGLRNSPLHF	TGTGCCAGCAGTGACTCAGGTCTGCGGAATTCACCCCTCCACTTT	NA	TRBV27	TRBJ1-6	NA
CASSFIQFSGNTIYF	TGTGCCAGCAGCTTCATCCAATTCTCTGGAAACACCATATATTTT	NA	TRBV13	TRBJ1-3	NA
CASSPTGELFF	TGTGCCAGCAGTCCCACCGGGGAGCTGTTTTTT	NA	TRBV6-1	TRBJ2-2	NA
CAWTPGHGANVLTF	TGTGCCTGGACTCCAGGGCATGGGGCCAACGTCCTGACTTTC	NA	TRBV30	TRBJ2-6	NA
CASSVTGPRETQYF	TGTGCCAGCAGTGTAACAGGCCCTCGTGAGACCCAGTACTTC	NA	TRBV2	TRBJ2-5	NA
CASSPVGASGRQETQYF	TGTGCCAGCAGTCCAGTGGGGGCTAGCGGAAGACAAGAGACCCAGTACTTC	NA	TRBV4-2	TRBJ2-5	NA
CASSRGLAGSSYEQYF	TGTGCCAGCAGCCGAGGACTAGCGGGGAGCTCCTACGAGCAGTACTTC	TRBD2	TRBV5-6	TRBJ2-7	NA
CSVVSGVSTNYGYTF	TGCAGCGTTGTTTCAGGGGTCTCGACTAACTATGGCTACACCTTC	NA	TRBV29-1	TRBJ1-2	NA
CASSQGNYGYTF	TGTGCCAGCAGCCAAGGAAACTATGGCTACACCTTC	NA	TRBV14	TRBJ1-2	NA
CASSKPLEAGAYNEQFF	TGTGCCAGCAGCAAACCGCTAGAGGCGGGCGCCTACAATGAGCAGTTCTTC	NA	TRBV7-2	TRBJ2-1	NA
CASSGLGEGLGTIYF	TGTGCCAGCAGTGGTTTGGGGGAGGGACTGGGCACCATATATTTT	NA	TRBV6-1	TRBJ1-3	NA
CASSWGENTEAFF	TGTGCCAGTAGTTGGGGGGAGAACACTGAAGCTTTCTTT	NA	TRBV19	TRBJ1-1	NA
CASSPRDNSGNTIYF	TGTGCCAGCTCACCCCGGGACAACAGTGGAAACACCATATATTTT	NA	TRBV18	TRBJ1-3	NA
CASSSRLAGSYNEQFF	TGTGCCAGCAGTTCCAGACTAGCGGGGTCCTACAATGAGCAGTTCTTC	TRBD2	TRBV28	TRBJ2-1	NA
CATSRSAGLAGVRYEQYF	TGTGCCACCAGCAGATCCGCGGGACTAGCGGGAGTAAGGTACGAGCAGTACTTC	TRBD2	TRBV15	TRBJ2-7	NA
CASKTGWQETQYF	TGTGCCAGCAAGACAGGGTGGCAAGAGACCCAGTACTTC	TRBD1	TRBV28	TRBJ2-5	once
CASRSGHEQFF	TGTGCCAGCCGTAGCGGCCATGAGCAGTTCTTC	NA	TRBV19	TRBJ2-1	NA
CASSVTQIVDTQYF	TGTGCCAGCAGCGTTACTCAGATTGTGGATACGCAGTATTTT	NA	TRBV9	TRBJ2-3	NA
CATSARRQNGEQYF	TGTGCCACCAGCGCTCGGAGACAAAATGGGGAGCAGTACTTC	NA	TRBV15	TRBJ2-7	NA
CASSASGLGWNEQFF	TGTGCCAGCAGTGCTTCTGGACTAGGATGGAATGAGCAGTTCTTC	TRBD2	TRBV6-1	TRBJ2-1	once
CASSRKGNYGYTF	TGTGCCAGTAGCCGGAAGGGGAACTATGGCTACACCTTC	NA	TRBV19	TRBJ1-2	NA
CASSEAGREQPQHF	TGTGCCAGCAGTGAAGCGGGTCGAGAACAGCCCCAGCATTTT	NA	TRBV2	TRBJ1-5	NA
CASSWGRDEQFF	TGCGCCAGCAGCTGGGGACGTGATGAGCAGTTCTTC	NA	TRBV5-1	TRBJ2-1	NA
CAGGLAGVGEQFF	TGTGCCGGCGGACTAGCGGGAGTAGGTGAGCAGTTCTTC	TRBD2	TRBV2	TRBJ2-1	NA
CASSPPGPLGGQFF	TGTGCCAGCTCACCTCCTGGACCCCTAGGGGGGCAGTTCTTC	NA	TRBV18	TRBJ2-1	NA
CASSLLRSEAFF	TGTGCCAGCAGTTTACTCCGCTCTGAAGCTTTCTTT	NA	TRBV28	TRBJ1-1	NA
CASSPPGREGGYTF	TGTGCCAGCTCACCTCCCGGCAGGGAGGGAGGCTACACCTTC	NA	TRBV18	TRBJ1-2	NA
CASSVTSRTTSGANVLTF	TGTGCCAGCAGCGTAACTTCGCGGACAACCTCTGGGGCCAACGTCCTGACTTTC	NA	TRBV9	TRBJ2-6	NA
CASSLVPGQFYTF	TGTGCCAGCAGTTTGGTTCCGGGACAGTTCTACACCTTC	TRBD1	TRBV28	TRBJ1-2	NA
CASSPFRTTRVEYGYTF	TGTGCCAGCTCACCGTTCCGGACTACACGGGTAGAATATGGCTACACCTTC	NA	TRBV18	TRBJ1-2	NA
CASSAQGPGYTF	TGTGCCAGCAGCGCACAGGGGCCTGGCTACACCTTC	TRBD1	TRBV9	TRBJ1-2	NA
CASQLRDRGSENQPQHF	TGTGCCAGCCAACTAAGGGACAGGGGGAGTGAAAATCAGCCCCAGCATTTT	TRBD1	TRBV19	TRBJ1-5	NA
CASSQDRGRGDTQYF	TGCGCCAGCAGCCAAGATCGAGGGCGAGGAGATACGCAGTATTTT	NA	TRBV4-3	TRBJ2-3	NA
CASRTDRGRNEQFF	TGTGCCAGCAGAACTGACAGGGGGCGCAATGAGCAGTTCTTC	TRBD1	TRBV5-4	TRBJ2-1	NA
CASSLAQETQYF	TGTGCCAGCAGCTTGGCGCAAGAGACCCAGTACTTC	NA	TRBV5-6	TRBJ2-5	NA
CASSSAEGGETQYF	TGTGCCAGCAGTTCAGCGGAGGGGGGGGAGACCCAGTACTTC	NA	TRBV28	TRBJ2-5	NA
CASRGQGSYEQYF	TGTGCCAGCCGGGGACAGGGATCCTACGAGCAGTACTTC	TRBD1	TRBV14	TRBJ2-7	NA
CASSSGRLWQGEQYF	TGTGCCAGCAGCTCGGGTCGCCTTTGGCAGGGCGAGCAGTACTTC	NA	TRBV11-2	TRBJ2-7	NA
CASSLVPQPQHF	TGTGCCAGCAGTTTGGTTCCTCAGCCCCAGCATTTT	NA	TRBV28	TRBJ1-5	few
CASSSPSASGGFGYTF	TGTGCCAGCAGTTCCCCTTCGGCGTCAGGGGGTTTTGGCTACACCTTC	TRBD1	TRBV28	TRBJ1-2	NA
CASSLTGGFETQYF	TGTGCCAGTAGTTTAACAGGGGGCTTTGAGACCCAGTACTTC	TRBD1	TRBV19	TRBJ2-5	NA